This T cell receptor (beta chain) was sequenced during a study of blood T cell repertoires in COVID-19. Study processing details: Estimated nucleated cell counts came from reference gene primer amplification. The repertoire was sequenced with immunoSEQ multiplex PCR; TCRdb's copy has only in-frame clones and lacks some. V, J and clone size are those of that table, while D and trimming were read from the DNA. The sample has approximately 390,000 clones, 70% to 90% seen once; the top ten hold about 2.3%. This clone was seen just once. Sequenced input: peripheral blood. This sequence originates from a woman aged 60-75 years with COVID-19, enrolled during active disease.

The CDR3 protein is CASSRGGAYGYTF. CDR3 nucleotide sequence: TGTGCCAGCAGCCGGGGGGGGGCCTATGGCTACACCTTC. J is TRBJ1-2 and V is TRBV27; D is possibly TRBD1 (6 bases). Trimming stripped 6 bases from V and 4 bases from J, with 12 bases between. The length of the CDR3 is 13 residues. The V gene's germline CDR1 is MNHEY and CDR2 SMNVEV (reference sequence).